The count of the clone carrying this T cell receptor beta chain is one. With random hexamers, roughly 0.45 to 1 ug RNA was reverse transcribed. MiXCR was run by TCRdb on the immunoSEQ multiplex PCR reads, yielding one entry per CDR3 protein. The profile shows 250,000 to 300,000 distinct CDR3 sequences, over 75% of them singletons. The data stem from a study of CD8 T cells in Susac syndrome. CDR1 is SGHKS and CDR2 is YYEKEE in the germline V gene (reference sequence). V shed 4 bases and J shed 3 bases, with 16 bases lying between them. The CDR3 has 15 amino acids. The origin of this receptor is a human donor with multiple sclerosis. V is TRBV5-5 and J is TRBJ2-5; D is possibly TRBD1 (6 bases). Source material: CD8+ T cells from PBMCs. The DNA for the CDR3 is TGTGCCAGCAGCCGAACTTGGGGGCAGGAAGAGACCCAGTACTTC. Translating gives CASSRTWGQEETQYF.